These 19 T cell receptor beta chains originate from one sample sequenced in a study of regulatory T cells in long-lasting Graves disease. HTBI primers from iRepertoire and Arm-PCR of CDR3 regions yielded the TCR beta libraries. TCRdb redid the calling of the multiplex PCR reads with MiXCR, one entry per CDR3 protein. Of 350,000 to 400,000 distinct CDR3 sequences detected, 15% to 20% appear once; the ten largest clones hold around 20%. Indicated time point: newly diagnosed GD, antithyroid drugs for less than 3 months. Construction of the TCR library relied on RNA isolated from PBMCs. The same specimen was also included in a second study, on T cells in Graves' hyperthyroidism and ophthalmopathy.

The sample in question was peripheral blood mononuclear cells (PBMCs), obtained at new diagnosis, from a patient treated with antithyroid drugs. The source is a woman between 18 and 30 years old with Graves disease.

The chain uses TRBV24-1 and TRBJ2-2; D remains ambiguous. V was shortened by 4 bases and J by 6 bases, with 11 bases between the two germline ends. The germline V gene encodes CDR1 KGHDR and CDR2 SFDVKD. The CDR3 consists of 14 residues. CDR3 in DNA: TGTGCCACCAGTGACCCGTATAGGTCCGGGGAGCTGTTTTTT. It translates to CATSDPYRSGELFF.

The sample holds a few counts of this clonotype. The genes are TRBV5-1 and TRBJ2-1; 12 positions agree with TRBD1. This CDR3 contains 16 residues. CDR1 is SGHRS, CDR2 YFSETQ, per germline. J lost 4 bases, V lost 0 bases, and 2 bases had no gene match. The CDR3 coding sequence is TGCGCCAGCAGCTTGGGGGGACAGGGGGCTTACAATGAGCAGTTCTTC. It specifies CASSLGGQGAYNEQFF.

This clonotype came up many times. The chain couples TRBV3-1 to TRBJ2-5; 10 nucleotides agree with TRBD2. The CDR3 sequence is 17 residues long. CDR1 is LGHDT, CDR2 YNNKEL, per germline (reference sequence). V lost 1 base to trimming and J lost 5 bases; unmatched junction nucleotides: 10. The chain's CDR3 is CASSQGRTSGVIETQYF. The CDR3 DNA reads TGTGCCAGCAGCCAAGGGAGAACTAGCGGGGTAATCGAGACCCAGTACTTC.

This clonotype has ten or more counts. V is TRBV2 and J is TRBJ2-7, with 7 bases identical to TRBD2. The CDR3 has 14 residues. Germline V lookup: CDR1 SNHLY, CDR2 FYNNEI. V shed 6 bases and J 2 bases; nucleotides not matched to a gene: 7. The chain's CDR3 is CASRVAGGTYEQYF. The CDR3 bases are TGTGCCAGCAGAGTAGCGGGTGGGACCTACGAGCAGTACTTC.

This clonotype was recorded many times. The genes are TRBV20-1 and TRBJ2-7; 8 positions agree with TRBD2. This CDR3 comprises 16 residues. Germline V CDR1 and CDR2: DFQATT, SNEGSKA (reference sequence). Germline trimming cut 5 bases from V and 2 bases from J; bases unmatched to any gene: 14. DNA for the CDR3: TGCAGTGCTCCACGCGGGGGGAGCGGTAATACCTACGAGCAGTACTTC. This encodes CSAPRGGSGNTYEQYF.

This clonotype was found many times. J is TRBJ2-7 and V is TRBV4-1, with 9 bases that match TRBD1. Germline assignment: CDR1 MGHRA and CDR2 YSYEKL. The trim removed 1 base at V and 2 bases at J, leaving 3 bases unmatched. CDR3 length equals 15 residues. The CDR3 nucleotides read TGCGCCAGCAGCCAAGCACAGGGGGCGACCTACGAGCAGTACTTC. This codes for CASSQAQGATYEQYF.

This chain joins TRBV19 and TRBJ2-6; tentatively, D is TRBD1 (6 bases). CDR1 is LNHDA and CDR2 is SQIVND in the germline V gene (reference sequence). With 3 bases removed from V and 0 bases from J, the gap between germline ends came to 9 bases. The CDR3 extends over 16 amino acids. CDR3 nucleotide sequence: TGTGCCAGTAGTATTCCGACAGGCTCTGGGGCCAACGTCCTGACTTTC. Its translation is CASSIPTGSGANVLTF.

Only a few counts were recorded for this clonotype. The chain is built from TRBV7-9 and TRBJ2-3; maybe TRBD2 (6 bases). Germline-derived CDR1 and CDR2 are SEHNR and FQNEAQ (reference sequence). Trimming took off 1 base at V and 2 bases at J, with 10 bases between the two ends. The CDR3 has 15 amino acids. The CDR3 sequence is CASSLEGLLTDTQYF. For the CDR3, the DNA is TGTGCCAGCAGCTTAGAGGGACTCCTCACAGATACGCAGTATTTT.

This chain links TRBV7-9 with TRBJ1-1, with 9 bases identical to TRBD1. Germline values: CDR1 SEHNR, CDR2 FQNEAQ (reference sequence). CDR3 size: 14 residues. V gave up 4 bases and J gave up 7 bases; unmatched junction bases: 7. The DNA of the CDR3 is TGTGCCAGCAGCTGGGGACAGGGTGGAAGTGAAGCTTTCTTT. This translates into CASSWGQGGSEAFF.

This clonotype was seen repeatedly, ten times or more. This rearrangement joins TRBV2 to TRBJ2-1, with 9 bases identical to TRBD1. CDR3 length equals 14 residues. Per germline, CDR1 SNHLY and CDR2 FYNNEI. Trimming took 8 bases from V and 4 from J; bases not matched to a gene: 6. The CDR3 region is CASLLGQGYNEQFF. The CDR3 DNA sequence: TGTGCCAGCCTTTTGGGACAGGGTTACAATGAGCAGTTCTTC. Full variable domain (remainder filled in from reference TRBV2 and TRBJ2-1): EPEVTQTPSHQVTQMGQEVILRCVPISNHLYFYWYRQILGQKVEFLVSFYNNEISEKSEIFDDQFSVERPDGSNFTLKIRSTKLEDSAMYFCASLLGQGYNEQFFGPGTRLTVL.

CDR3 sequence reads: CASSLSSLADNEQFF. The CDR3, as DNA: TGTGCCAGCAGTTTATCGAGTCTAGCGGATAATGAGCAGTTCTTC. V and J are TRBV27 and TRBJ2-1; 7 bases are shared with TRBD2. CDR3 length: 15 amino acids. Germline-derived CDR1 and CDR2 are MNHEY and SMNVEV (reference sequence). Trimming removed 0 bases from V and 7 bases from J; junction bases left unmatched: 6.

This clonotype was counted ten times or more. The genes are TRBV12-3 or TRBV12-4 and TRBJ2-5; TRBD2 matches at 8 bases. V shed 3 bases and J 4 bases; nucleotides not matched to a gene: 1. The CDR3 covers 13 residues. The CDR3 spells CASSFRGGETQYF. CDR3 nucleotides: TGTGCCAGCAGTTTTCGGGGGGGAGAGACCCAGTACTTC.

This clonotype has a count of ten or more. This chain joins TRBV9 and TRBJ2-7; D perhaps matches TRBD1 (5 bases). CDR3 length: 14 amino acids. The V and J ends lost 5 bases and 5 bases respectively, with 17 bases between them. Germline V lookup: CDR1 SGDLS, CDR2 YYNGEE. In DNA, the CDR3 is TGTGCCAGCAGTGCGCAGGGTGGGGCGGACGAGCAGTACTTC. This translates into CASSAQGGADEQYF. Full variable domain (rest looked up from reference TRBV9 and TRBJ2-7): DSGVTQTPKHLITATGQRVTLRCSPRSGDLSVYWYQQSLDQGLQFLIQYYNGEERAKGNILERFSAQQFPDLHSELNLSSLELGDSALYFCASSAQGGADEQYFGPGTRLTVT.

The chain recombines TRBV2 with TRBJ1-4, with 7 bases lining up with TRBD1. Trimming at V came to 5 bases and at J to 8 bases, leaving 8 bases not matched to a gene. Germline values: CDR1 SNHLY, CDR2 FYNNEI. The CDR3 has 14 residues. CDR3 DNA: TGTGCCAGCAGTATCGAACAGGGGCGGGAAAAACTGTTTTTT. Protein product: CASSIEQGREKLFF.

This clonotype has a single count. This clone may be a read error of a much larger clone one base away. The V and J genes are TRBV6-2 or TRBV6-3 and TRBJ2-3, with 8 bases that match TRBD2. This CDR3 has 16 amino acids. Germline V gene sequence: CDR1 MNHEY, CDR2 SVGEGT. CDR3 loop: CAGRAGVLPYTDTQYF. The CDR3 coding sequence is TGTGCCGGCAGAGCGGGAGTTTTACCATACACAGATACGCAGTATTTT.

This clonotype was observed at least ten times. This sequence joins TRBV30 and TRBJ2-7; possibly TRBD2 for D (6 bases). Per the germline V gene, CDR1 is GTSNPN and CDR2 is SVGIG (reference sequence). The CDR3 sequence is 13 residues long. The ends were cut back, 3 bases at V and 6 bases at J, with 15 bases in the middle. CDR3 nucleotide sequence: TGTGCCTGGAGAACACTCAGGGACTCCGAGCAGTACTTC. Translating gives CAWRTLRDSEQYF.

The CDR3 region is CASTSPGTDYNEQFF. Here the CDR3 DNA reads TGTGCCAGTACCAGCCCCGGGACAGACTACAATGAGCAGTTCTTC. The chain employs TRBV19 and TRBJ2-1, with 7 bases aligning to TRBD1. CDR1 and CDR2 from the germline V gene are LNHDA and SQIVND (reference sequence). With 7 bases clipped from V and 3 bases from J, the junction kept 9 bases outside the gene matches. This CDR3 is 15 amino acids long.

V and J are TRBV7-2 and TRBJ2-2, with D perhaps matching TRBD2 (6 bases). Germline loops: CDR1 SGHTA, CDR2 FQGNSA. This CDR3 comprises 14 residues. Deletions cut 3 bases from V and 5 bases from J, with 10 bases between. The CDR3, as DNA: TGTGCCAGCAGCTTCCAGGGAGGAACCGGGGAGCTGTTTTTT. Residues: CASSFQGGTGELFF.

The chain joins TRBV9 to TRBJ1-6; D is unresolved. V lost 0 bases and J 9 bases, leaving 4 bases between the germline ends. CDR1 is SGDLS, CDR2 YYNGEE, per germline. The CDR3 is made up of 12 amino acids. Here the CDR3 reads CASSVAGSPLHF. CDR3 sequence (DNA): TGTGCCAGCAGCGTAGCGGGTTCACCCCTCCACTTT.